This T cell receptor (beta chain) is drawn from a study of blood T cell repertoires in COVID-19. Across the whole study: COVID-19 samples from acute and convalescent phases originated in the United States, Italy and Spain. Nucleic acid was either cDNA or gDNA, and it came from T cells, B-cell-depleted T cells, or PBMCs.

The CDR3 sequence is 14 residues long. Germline V CDR1 and CDR2: MNHEY, SVGAGI. After removal of 8 bases from V and 3 bases from J, the junction contained 9 bases not matched to a gene. In the authors' workflow: Cell counts per sample came from amplifying reference gene primers. Using immunoSEQ multiplex PCR, the repertoire was profiled, and TCRdb retains in-frame clones only, with some absent. V, J and clone size are those of that table, while D and trimming were read from the DNA. The profile shows hundreds of thousands of clones, about 87% of them singletons. This chain uses TRBV6-5 with TRBJ1-1; 7 positions agree with TRBD1. Sequences were obtained from peripheral blood. The TCR originated in a man in his 70s with acute or convalescent COVID-19. CDR3 amino acids: CASRRQGGDTEAFF. The CDR3 bases are TGTGCCAGCCGCCGACAGGGTGGGGACACTGAAGCTTTCTTT.